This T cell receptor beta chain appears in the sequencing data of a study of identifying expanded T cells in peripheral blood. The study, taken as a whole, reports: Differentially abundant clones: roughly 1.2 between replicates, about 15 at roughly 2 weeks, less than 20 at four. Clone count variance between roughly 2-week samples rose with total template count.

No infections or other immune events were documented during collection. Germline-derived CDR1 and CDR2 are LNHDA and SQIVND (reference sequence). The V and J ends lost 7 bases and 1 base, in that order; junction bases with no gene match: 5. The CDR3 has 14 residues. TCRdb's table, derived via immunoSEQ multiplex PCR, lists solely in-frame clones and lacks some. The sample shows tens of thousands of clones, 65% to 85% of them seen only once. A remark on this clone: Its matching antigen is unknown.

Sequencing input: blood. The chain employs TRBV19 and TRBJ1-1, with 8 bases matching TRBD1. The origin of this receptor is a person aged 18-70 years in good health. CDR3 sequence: CASTLGQGNTEAFF. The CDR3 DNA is TGTGCCAGTACCCTAGGACAGGGGAACACTGAAGCTTTCTTT.